The 6 T cell receptor beta chains reported below all come from one sample, sequenced in a study of graft-versus-host responses after intestinal transplantation (dated by TCRdb to 2020 to 2023). Their antigens are not known. Explained via the paper, the time point label denotes: cells obtained before transplantation from donor or recipient. The library was built by means of the immunoSEQ multiplex PCR assay. Not all clones reach the TCRdb copy of this immuneACCESS table, which keeps in-frame sequences only. Checked studies attribute under half of the gap to unresolved V genes and leave the rest unexplained. This sample comprises about 88,000 clones, roughly 90% of them detected only once. The ten most abundant clones make up 0.35% of the sample. Sequencing was performed on unstimulated CD4+ T cells sorted from spleen or lymph node cells, taken before transplant. The receptors come from a human donor who was the organ donor for an intestinal transplant.

V is TRBV5-1 and J is TRBJ2-7; 10 nucleotides agree with TRBD2. The CDR3 length is 15 residues. V was pared by 4 bases and J by 0 bases, with 4 bases of the junction left unmatched. Germline assignment: CDR1 SGHRS and CDR2 YFSETQ. In DNA form, the CDR3 reads TGCGCCAGCAGCCAGACTAGCGGGTCCTCCTACGAGCAGTACTTC. Amino acid sequence: CASSQTSGSSYEQYF.

V and J are TRBV5-1 and TRBJ2-5; 8 nucleotides match TRBD1. Unmatched junction bases numbered 16, after V lost 7 bases and J lost 5 bases. The CDR3 has 16 amino acids. CDR1 and CDR2 (germline): SGHRS, YFSETQ. In DNA form, the CDR3 reads TGCGCCAGCGGCTCCGTTTACAGGGGGACGTGGGAGACCCAGTACTTC. Translating gives CASGSVYRGTWETQYF.

This clone was recorded once. The rearrangement uses TRBV5-1 and TRBJ2-2; TRBD1 agrees at 8 bases. This CDR3 is built from 17 residues. Germline V gene lookup returns CDR1 SGHRS and CDR2 YFSETQ. V shed 0 bases and J 7 bases; nucleotides not matched to a gene: 11. Written as DNA, the CDR3 is TGCGCCAGCAGCTTGGCCCGGCAGGGGGCGCCGGGCGGGGAGCTGTTTTTT. It is translated as CASSLARQGAPGGELFF.

The rearrangement joins TRBV2 to TRBJ2-7; TRBD2 matches at 7 bases. Germline trimming cut 3 bases from V and 2 bases from J; bases unmatched to any gene: 10. Per germline, CDR1 SNHLY and CDR2 FYNNEI. This CDR3 region has 16 residues. This chain's CDR3 is CASSDLLGLVPYEQYF. DNA of the CDR3: TGTGCCAGCAGTGATTTACTCGGACTAGTCCCCTACGAGCAGTACTTC.

The chain has TRBV7-3 and TRBJ2-5; 7 bases are shared with TRBD2. The CDR3 is 16 amino acids. With 1 base clipped from V and 2 bases from J, the junction kept 7 bases outside the gene matches. Germline V gives CDR1 SGHTA, CDR2 FQGTGA. CDR3: CASSLSGGVGQETQYF. The CDR3 region has the DNA TGTGCCAGCAGCTTAAGTGGGGGGGTGGGTCAAGAGACCCAGTACTTC.

The chain links TRBV25-1 to TRBJ2-1; D possibly corresponds to TRBD1 (5 bases). V was clipped by 6 bases and J by 8 bases, with 14 bases between them. CDR1 is MGHDK, CDR2 SYGVNS, per germline. The CDR3 runs 13 residues. CDR3 DNA sequence: TGTGCCAGCAGAGGTTCAGGGTGGGATGAGCAGTTCTTC. This gives the protein CASRGSGWDEQFF.